The rows below give T cell receptor beta chains drawn from one sample of a study of cytomegalovirus exposure and HLA in healthy donors. TCRdb's copy holds only in-frame clones and misses some; the assay was immunoSEQ multiplex PCR. This sample yields 100,000 or so clones, of which around 76% are seen a single time; roughly 8% belongs to the top ten. The sample consisted of PBMCs. All receptors come from a man aged 40-50 years in good health and CMV-seropositive. CDR3s include the opening cysteine and the closing phenylalanine or tryptophan. The order of the fields is V gene, clone size, D gene, J gene, CDR3 DNA, CDR3 protein. A D gene is named only where the DNA matches it firmly. The size entry is marked missing in some rows and otherwise reads once, few, many or a size class.

v_call: TRBV13; clone_size: -; d_call: TRBD1; j_call: TRBJ2-3; cdr3_nt: TGTGCCAGCAGATGGACAGGACCTAGCACAGATACGCAGTATTTT; cdr3_aa: CASRWTGPSTDTQYF
v_call: TRBV25-1; clone_size: once; d_call: -; j_call: TRBJ1-3; cdr3_nt: TGTGCCAGCAGTGAGCACAGACCCGCGGGAAACACCATATATTTT; cdr3_aa: CASSEHRPAGNTIYF
v_call: TRBV7-2; clone_size: -; d_call: TRBD2; j_call: TRBJ2-5; cdr3_nt: TGTGCCAGCAGCCCGTTATGGACTAGCACTTACCAAGAGACCCAGTACTTC; cdr3_aa: CASSPLWTSTYQETQYF
v_call: TRBV9; clone_size: -; d_call: -; j_call: TRBJ1-5; cdr3_nt: TGTGCCAGCAGCGTAGGGACAGACAATCAGCCCCAGCATTTT; cdr3_aa: CASSVGTDNQPQHF
v_call: TRBV7-2; clone_size: -; d_call: TRBD1; j_call: TRBJ2-5; cdr3_nt: TGTGCCAGCAGCTTTGCGGACAGGGGTGAGACCCAGTACTTC; cdr3_aa: CASSFADRGETQYF
v_call: TRBV18; clone_size: -; d_call: -; j_call: TRBJ2-1; cdr3_nt: TGTGCCAGCTCACCACACAGGGCGAATGAGCAGTTCTTC; cdr3_aa: CASSPHRANEQFF
v_call: TRBV11-2; clone_size: -; d_call: TRBD1; j_call: TRBJ1-5; cdr3_nt: TGTGCCAGCAGCGCAGGACAGGGTCAGCCCCAGCATTTT; cdr3_aa: CASSAGQGQPQHF
v_call: TRBV7-7; clone_size: -; d_call: TRBD2; j_call: TRBJ2-1; cdr3_nt: TGTGCTAGCAGCCCACTAGCGGGGGGGTCCTCAAGCTCCTACAATGAGCAGTTCTTC; cdr3_aa: CASSPLAGGSSSSYNEQFF
v_call: TRBV7-2; clone_size: -; d_call: -; j_call: TRBJ2-7; cdr3_nt: TGTGCCAGCAGCTTTAGCGTAAACTCCTACGAGCAGTACTTC; cdr3_aa: CASSFSVNSYEQYF
v_call: TRBV28; clone_size: -; d_call: TRBD1; j_call: TRBJ2-7; cdr3_nt: TGTGCCAGCAGTTTAGGCGGGACAGGGGACTCCTACGAGCAGTACTTC; cdr3_aa: CASSLGGTGDSYEQYF
v_call: TRBV27; clone_size: once; d_call: TRBD1; j_call: TRBJ2-7; cdr3_nt: TGTGCCAGCAGTCCAGGACAGGGAGGCTACGAGCAGTACTTC; cdr3_aa: CASSPGQGGYEQYF
v_call: TRBV29-1; clone_size: -; d_call: -; j_call: TRBJ1-2; cdr3_nt: TGCAGCGTTGAAGATGAGGGTTACCGCTACTATGGCTACACCTTC; cdr3_aa: CSVEDEGYRYYGYTF
v_call: TRBV29-1; clone_size: -; d_call: TRBD1; j_call: TRBJ2-7; cdr3_nt: TGCAGCGTGGATGGACAGGGAGCCTACGAGCAGTACTTC; cdr3_aa: CSVDGQGAYEQYF
v_call: TRBV10-3; clone_size: few; d_call: -; j_call: TRBJ1-4; cdr3_nt: TGTGCCATCAGTTCCGACAGGTCCAATGAAAAACTGTTTTTT; cdr3_aa: CAISSDRSNEKLFF
v_call: TRBV27; clone_size: -; d_call: -; j_call: TRBJ2-5; cdr3_nt: TGTGCCAGCAGTCTGACACGGTATGGCCAAGAGACCCAGTACTTC; cdr3_aa: CASSLTRYGQETQYF
v_call: TRBV11-3; clone_size: -; d_call: TRBD1; j_call: TRBJ2-7; cdr3_nt: TGTGCCAGCAGCCTGGGGGACAGGCTAATTACCAGCTCCTACGAGCAGTACTTC; cdr3_aa: CASSLGDRLITSSYEQYF
v_call: TRBV4-3; clone_size: -; d_call: -; j_call: TRBJ2-2; cdr3_nt: TGCGCCAGCAGCCAAGCTTACAGGGAGAACACCGGGGAGCTGTTTTTT; cdr3_aa: CASSQAYRENTGELFF
v_call: TRBV11-2; clone_size: -; d_call: -; j_call: TRBJ2-1; cdr3_nt: TGTGCCAGCAGCTTTCCTGGCGAGACAGTTGAGCAGTTCTTC; cdr3_aa: CASSFPGETVEQFF
v_call: TRBV4-2; clone_size: few; d_call: -; j_call: TRBJ2-5; cdr3_nt: TGTGCCAGCAGCCAAAGGCGGGACGGAGGAGAGACCCAGTACTTC; cdr3_aa: CASSQRRDGGETQYF
v_call: TRBV11-2; clone_size: few; d_call: TRBD2; j_call: TRBJ2-5; cdr3_nt: TGTGCCAGCAGCCGACAGGCGGGGGGGTTTCAAGAGACCCAGTACTTC; cdr3_aa: CASSRQAGGFQETQYF
v_call: TRBV28; clone_size: -; d_call: -; j_call: TRBJ1-2; cdr3_nt: TGTGCCAGCAGTCGAGCGGGGCAGGGTGGCTATGGCTACACCTTC; cdr3_aa: CASSRAGQGGYGYTF
v_call: TRBV5-4; clone_size: -; d_call: TRBD1; j_call: TRBJ2-2; cdr3_nt: TGTGCCAGCAGAACCGGGACAGACAACACCGGGGAGCTGTTTTTT; cdr3_aa: CASRTGTDNTGELFF
v_call: TRBV7-2; clone_size: -; d_call: TRBD1; j_call: TRBJ1-1; cdr3_nt: TGTGCCAGCAGCGCTTCCGGGACAGGGGCCGGGAACACTGAAGCTTTCTTT; cdr3_aa: CASSASGTGAGNTEAFF
v_call: TRBV19; clone_size: -; d_call: -; j_call: TRBJ2-2; cdr3_nt: TGTGCCAGTAGCACTATGTTGGAGTTAGATACCGGGGAGCTGTTTTTT; cdr3_aa: CASSTMLELDTGELFF
v_call: TRBV11-3; clone_size: -; d_call: -; j_call: TRBJ2-5; cdr3_nt: TGTGCCAGCAGCTTGCCAGGAGAGACCCAGTACTTC; cdr3_aa: CASSLPGETQYF
v_call: TRBV7-2; clone_size: -; d_call: TRBD2; j_call: TRBJ2-7; cdr3_nt: TGTGCCAGCGGTCGGACTAGCGGGGGGGCAGGGTACGAGCAGTACTTC; cdr3_aa: CASGRTSGGAGYEQYF
v_call: TRBV27; clone_size: -; d_call: -; j_call: TRBJ2-6; cdr3_nt: TGTGCCAGCAGTAGAACGAGGGTATCTGGGTACAACGTCCTGACTTTC; cdr3_aa: CASSRTRVSGYNVLTF
v_call: TRBV14; clone_size: -; d_call: -; j_call: TRBJ1-1; cdr3_nt: TGTGCCAGCAGCCTGGTGGGGGGGGCCACTGAAGCTTTCTTT; cdr3_aa: CASSLVGGATEAFF
v_call: TRBV5-1; clone_size: -; d_call: -; j_call: TRBJ2-2; cdr3_nt: TGCGCCAGCAGCTGGTTGGACAGGAACACCGGGGAGCTGTTTTTT; cdr3_aa: CASSWLDRNTGELFF
v_call: TRBV7-2; clone_size: -; d_call: TRBD2; j_call: TRBJ2-7; cdr3_nt: TGTGCCAGCAGCCCCCGGGGGGTGGCCGAGCAGTACTTC; cdr3_aa: CASSPRGVAEQYF
v_call: TRBV6-5; clone_size: -; d_call: -; j_call: TRBJ2-1; cdr3_nt: TGTGCCAGCAGTTGGCGCGGGGTCGGGTCCAATGAGCAGTTCTTC; cdr3_aa: CASSWRGVGSNEQFF
v_call: TRBV18; clone_size: -; d_call: TRBD1; j_call: TRBJ1-1; cdr3_nt: TGTGCCAGCTCGAAATTTGATCAGGGGGCTGGGGCTGAAGCTTTCTTT; cdr3_aa: CASSKFDQGAGAEAFF
v_call: TRBV13; clone_size: -; d_call: TRBD2; j_call: TRBJ2-1; cdr3_nt: TGTGCCAGCAGCTTAGTCCTACTAGCGGGAGTAAAGGCTGAGCAGTTCTTC; cdr3_aa: CASSLVLLAGVKAEQFF
v_call: TRBV4-2; clone_size: -; d_call: -; j_call: TRBJ1-4; cdr3_nt: TGTGCCAGCAGCCAAGAGTGGACAGCCGCAACTAATGAAAAACTGTTTTTT; cdr3_aa: CASSQEWTAATNEKLFF
v_call: TRBV4-1; clone_size: -; d_call: -; j_call: TRBJ2-1; cdr3_nt: TGCGCCAGCAGCCAAAGGGGGGGGCTAGCTAGCCATGAGCAGTTCTTC; cdr3_aa: CASSQRGGLASHEQFF
v_call: TRBV4-3; clone_size: -; d_call: -; j_call: TRBJ2-7; cdr3_nt: TGCGCCAGCAGCCAAGAAGGAGGCGAGCAGTACTTC; cdr3_aa: CASSQEGGEQYF
v_call: TRBV11-3; clone_size: -; d_call: -; j_call: TRBJ2-1; cdr3_nt: TGTGCCAGCAGCCTCCAGGCAGGGCCTTACAATGAGCAGTTCTTC; cdr3_aa: CASSLQAGPYNEQFF
v_call: TRBV27; clone_size: -; d_call: TRBD1; j_call: TRBJ2-7; cdr3_nt: TGTGCCAGCAGCTACAGGGGGGACCTCTCCGAGCAGTACTTC; cdr3_aa: CASSYRGDLSEQYF
v_call: TRBV19; clone_size: -; d_call: -; j_call: TRBJ1-4; cdr3_nt: TGTGCCAGTAGTATAAATCCTCCTTCGGAAAAACTGTTTTTT; cdr3_aa: CASSINPPSEKLFF
v_call: TRBV5-4; clone_size: -; d_call: TRBD2; j_call: TRBJ2-7; cdr3_nt: TGTGCCAGCAGCTTGGGGGGCGGGGGGGCCTACGAGCAGTACTTC; cdr3_aa: CASSLGGGGAYEQYF